One and the same sample provided the 27 T cell receptor beta chains below, sequenced in a study of blood T cell repertoires in COVID-19. Profiled with immunoSEQ multiplex PCR; TCRdb holds only in-frame clones, not every one. The sample includes about 200,000 clones, more than 85% seen only once; the top ten take over 0.75%. Sequenced: peripheral blood. The receptor set was obtained from a man between 60 and 75 years old with COVID-19, enrolled during active disease.

This clone occurred a few times. The chain is built from TRBV7-9 and TRBJ2-7, with 7 bases aligning to TRBD1. This CDR3 is 13 amino acids long. Germline loops: CDR1 SEHNR, CDR2 FQNEAQ (reference sequence). V gave up 0 bases and J gave up 4 bases; unmatched junction bases: 0. In DNA form, the CDR3 reads TGTGCCAGCAGCTTAGCGACAGGGTACGAGCAGTACTTC. Amino acid sequence: CASSLATGYEQYF.

The chain recombines TRBV3-1 (or the pseudogene TRBV3-2) with TRBJ2-1; D possibly corresponds to TRBD2 (6 bases). With 0 bases removed from V and 5 bases from J, the gap between germline ends came to 20 bases. This CDR3 has 18 residues. Germline V gene data show CDR1 as LGHDT and CDR2 as YNNKEL (reference sequence). The DNA of the CDR3 is TGTGCCAGCAGCCAAGATTGGTGGTCGGGGGAGTGGGACAATGAGCAGTTCTTC. This sequence encodes CASSQDWWSGEWDNEQFF.

Comment on this clone: Other DNA sequences within the sample encode an identical CDR3. CDR3 loop: CASRTGQGTYGYTF. CDR3 DNA: TGTGCCAGTAGAACGGGACAGGGGACCTATGGCTACACCTTC. J is TRBJ1-2 and V is TRBV19; 10 nucleotides align to TRBD1. This CDR3 has 14 amino acids. The V gene's germline CDR1 is LNHDA and CDR2 SQIVND (reference sequence). The J segment lost 4 bases and the V segment lost 6 bases, leaving 5 bases of the junction unmatched. The full variable domain, rest sourced from reference TRBV19 and TRBJ1-2, is DGGITQSPKYLFRKEGQNVTLSCEQNLNHDAMYWYRQDPGQGLRLIYYSQIVNDFQKGDIAEGYSVSREKKESFPLTVTSAQKNPTAFYLCASRTGQGTYGYTFGSGTRLTVV.

The rearrangement uses TRBV5-1 and TRBJ2-3; possibly TRBD1 for D (6 bases). Trimming removed 0 bases at V and 2 bases at J, with 13 bases between. There are 16 residues in the CDR3. Per germline, CDR1 SGHRS and CDR2 YFSETQ. The CDR3 region is CASSLGQETFTDTQYF. The CDR3 nucleotides read TGCGCCAGCAGCTTGGGACAGGAGACCTTCACAGATACGCAGTATTTT.

This chain joins TRBV7-8 and TRBJ2-7; D is perhaps TRBD2 (6 bases). The CDR3 consists of 15 residues. Germline V gene sequence: CDR1 SGHVS, CDR2 FQNEAQ. The V and J ends lost 0 bases and 0 bases respectively, with 9 bases between them. Here the CDR3 reads CASSLAYGSSYEQYF. The CDR3 DNA sequence: TGTGCCAGCAGCTTAGCGTACGGGAGCTCCTACGAGCAGTACTTC. Full variable domain (missing parts from reference TRBV7-8 and TRBJ2-7): GAGVSQSPRYKVAKRGQDVALRCDPISGHVSLFWYQQALGQGPEFLTYFQNEAQLDKSGLPSDRFFAERPEGSVSTLKIQRTQQEDSAVYLCASSLAYGSSYEQYFGPGTRLTVT.

V gene TRBV15 combines with J gene TRBJ1-5; D is possibly TRBD1 (6 bases). V gave up 0 bases and J gave up 9 bases, with 15 bases separating them. This CDR3 has 15 amino acids. Germline V gene lookup returns CDR1 LNHNV and CDR2 YYDKDF (reference sequence). The CDR3 region is CATSRDRLGAMPQHF. CDR3 coding DNA: TGTGCCACCAGCAGAGATCGTCTGGGGGCAATGCCCCAGCATTTT.

The rearrangement joins TRBV5-6 to TRBJ1-4, with a weak D call TRBD1 (5 bases). The ends were cut back, 0 bases at V and 8 bases at J, with 14 bases in the middle. CDR1 is SGHDT and CDR2 is YYEEEE in the germline V gene. The CDR3 sequence is 15 residues long. The CDR3 is CASSLGGGRSEKLFF. CDR3 DNA sequence: TGTGCCAGCAGCTTGGGCGGGGGTAGGTCCGAAAAACTGTTTTTT.

V gene TRBV30 combines with J gene TRBJ2-3, with 8 bases fitting TRBD2. This CDR3 spans 13 amino acids. Germline V gene data show CDR1 as GTSNPN and CDR2 as SVGIG (reference sequence). The V segment lost 5 bases and the J segment 2 bases; nucleotides outside the gene matches: 3. CDR3 sequence: CAWVAGNTDTQYF. DNA for the CDR3: TGTGCCTGGGTAGCGGGAAACACAGATACGCAGTATTTT.

The rearrangement uses TRBV27 and TRBJ2-2; 14 nucleotides line up with TRBD2. Germline V gene data show CDR1 as MNHEY and CDR2 as SMNVEV (reference sequence). The CDR3 consists of 17 residues. Germline trimming cut 3 bases from V and 4 bases from J; bases unmatched to any gene: 4. CDR3 DNA sequence: TGTGCCAGCAGTTTTGGGACTAGCGGGGGCAGCACCGGGGAGCTGTTTTTT. Its translation: CASSFGTSGGSTGELFF.

The chain recombines TRBV21-1 with TRBJ2-7; the DNA was not compared with TRBD2, the D call given in the table. TRBV21-1 is flagged as a pseudogene. The CDR3 has 15 amino acids. CDR3 bases: TGTGCCAGCAGCAAAGGTGGCCTAGAGGACTACGAGCAGTACTTC. It is translated as CASSKGGLEDYEQYF.

CDR3 sequence (DNA): TGTGCCAGCAGTGTAGACTATGGCTACACCTTC. Its translation is CASSVDYGYTF. This chain joins TRBV6-2 or TRBV6-3 and TRBJ1-2; no firm D call. Germline V lookup: CDR1 MNHEY, CDR2 SVGEGT. Trimming took 5 bases from V and 3 from J, leaving 4 bases between them. The CDR3 contains 11 residues.

The chain joins TRBV21-1 to TRBJ2-2; the table's D call, TRBD2, has no DNA check behind it. TRBV21-1 is reported as a pseudogene. This CDR3 contains 18 residues. The CDR3 coding sequence is TGTGCCAGCAGCAAAGCTGGGACTAGCGGGAGTAACACCGGGGAGCTGTTTTTT. Encoded protein: CASSKAGTSGSNTGELFF.

The chain is built from TRBV14 and TRBJ1-3; D perhaps matches TRBD1 (5 bases). Germline CDR1 and CDR2: SGHDN and FVKESK. This CDR3 spans 16 amino acids. Trimming left V 3 bases short and J 1 base short, with 13 bases between. DNA for the CDR3: TGTGCCAGCAGCCATATGGGGCACACTTCTGGAAACACCATATATTTT. Protein: CASSHMGHTSGNTIYF.

The chain recombines TRBV9 with TRBJ2-1; weak D call: TRBD2 (6 bases). Trimming cost V 0 bases and J 4 bases, with 11 bases left between them. Germline loops: CDR1 SGDLS, CDR2 YYNGEE. The CDR3 length is 15 residues. CDR3 sequence (DNA): TGTGCCAGCAGCGTAGCAGCGGGCGGATACAATGAGCAGTTCTTC. It yields the protein CASSVAAGGYNEQFF. The whole variable domain, filled in from reference TRBV9 and TRBJ2-1, reads DSGVTQTPKHLITATGQRVTLRCSPRSGDLSVYWYQQSLDQGLQFLIQYYNGEERAKGNILERFSAQQFPDLHSELNLSSLELGDSALYFCASSVAAGGYNEQFFGPGTRLTVL.

Details on this clone: Other DNA sequences in the same sample also yield this CDR3. CDR3 nucleotide sequence: TGTGCCTGGAGTCGGGACAGGCCTTATGGCTACACCTTC. Its translation is CAWSRDRPYGYTF. The V call is TRBV30, the J call TRBJ1-2, with TRBD1 identical over 8 bases. Germline V gene lookup returns CDR1 GTSNPN and CDR2 SVGIG (reference sequence). The CDR3 runs to 13 residues. V dropped 2 bases and J dropped 5; count of bases not matched to a gene: 4.

The chain is built from TRBV6-9 and TRBJ1-1; TRBD1 agrees at 8 bases. The ends lost 4 bases at V and 3 bases at J; junction bases unmatched: 10. The CDR3 is 16 amino acids. The germline V gene has CDR1 MNHGY and CDR2 SVAAGI. CDR3: CASSFNRGNLDTEAFF. The DNA for the CDR3 is TGTGCCAGCAGTTTTAACAGGGGGAATCTAGACACTGAAGCTTTCTTT.

This chain uses TRBV5-1 with TRBJ2-5, with 9 bases that match TRBD2. CDR1 SGHRS and CDR2 YFSETQ come from the germline V gene. The CDR3 contains 16 residues. The V gene end was trimmed by 1 base and the J gene end by 2 bases; junction bases not matched to a gene: 6. CDR3 in DNA: TGCGCCAGCAGCTTGATTCCAGCGGGGGGACAAGAGACCCAGTACTTC. It encodes CASSLIPAGGQETQYF.

This clone appeared a single time. This chain joins TRBV11-2 and TRBJ1-1; 7 bases agree with TRBD1. Per the germline V gene, CDR1 is SGHAT and CDR2 is FQNNGV. The CDR3 runs 15 residues. J was trimmed by 1 base and V by 5 bases; bases with no gene match: 7. In DNA, the CDR3 is TGTGCCAGCAGCCAAGAAAGGACAGGGAACACTGAAGCTTTCTTT. Its translation: CASSQERTGNTEAFF.

The chain recombines TRBV7-2 with TRBJ2-7, with 7 bases that match TRBD2. The CDR3 consists of 14 residues. In germline, CDR1 is SGHTA, CDR2 FQGNSA. J lost 4 bases, V lost 4 bases, and 7 bases had no gene match. The CDR3 bases are TGTGCCAGCAGCTCGAGGGAGGGTGGGTACGAGCAGTACTTC. Residues: CASSSREGGYEQYF.

The chain combines TRBV9 with TRBJ2-1, with 8 bases aligning to TRBD2. The CDR3 length is 13 residues. Trimming cost V 2 bases and J 9 bases; bases outside gene matches: 4. The germline V gene has CDR1 SGDLS and CDR2 YYNGEE. As DNA, the CDR3 is TGTGCCAGCAGCGTTGAAGCGGGAGCTGAGCAGTTCTTC. Residues: CASSVEAGAEQFF.

The chain combines TRBV7-2 with TRBJ2-7; 8 bases fit TRBD1. The CDR3 sequence is 15 residues long. Germline CDR1 reads SGHTA; CDR2 reads FQGNSA. Trimming cost V 4 bases and J 4 bases; bases outside gene matches: 9. CDR3 sequence: CASSSQTGVGYEQYF. The CDR3 region has the DNA TGTGCCAGCAGCTCCCAGACAGGGGTAGGGTACGAGCAGTACTTC. The full variable domain, its missing parts supplied by reference TRBV7-2 and TRBJ2-7, is GAGVSQSPSNKVTEKGKDVELRCDPISGHTALYWYRQSLGQGLEFLIYFQGNSAPDKSGLPSDRFSAERTGGSVSTLTIQRTQQEDSAVYLCASSSQTGVGYEQYFGPGTRLTVT.

The J gene is TRBJ2-7, the V gene TRBV6-6, with D possibly being TRBD1 (5 bases). The CDR3 covers 12 residues. CDR1 is MNHNY and CDR2 is SVGAGI in the germline V gene (reference sequence). Trimming stripped 7 bases from V and 0 bases from J, with 7 bases between. CDR3 loop: CASTRDSYEQYF. The CDR3 coding sequence is TGTGCCAGCACCAGGGACTCCTACGAGCAGTACTTC.

The chain links TRBV9 to TRBJ2-2, with 9 positions matching TRBD1. The V and J ends lost 3 bases and 2 bases, in that order; junction bases with no gene match: 5. This CDR3 contains 16 residues. Germline values: CDR1 SGDLS, CDR2 YYNGEE. The CDR3 here is CASSDRDRDNTGELFF. CDR3 bases: TGTGCCAGCAGCGACCGGGACAGGGACAACACCGGGGAGCTGTTTTTT. Together with reference TRBV9 and TRBJ2-2, the CDR3 gives the full variable domain: DSGVTQTPKHLITATGQRVTLRCSPRSGDLSVYWYQQSLDQGLQFLIQYYNGEERAKGNILERFSAQQFPDLHSELNLSSLELGDSALYFCASSDRDRDNTGELFFGEGSRLTVL.

The chain couples TRBV5-1 to TRBJ1-3; possible D gene TRBD1, 6 bases. Germline lookup yields CDR1 SGHRS and CDR2 YFSETQ. Trimming took off 0 bases at V and 2 bases at J, with 9 bases between the two ends. The CDR3 loop spans 15 amino acids. CDR3 protein: CASSLAPGAGNTIYF. CDR3 coding DNA: TGCGCCAGCAGCTTGGCACCAGGGGCTGGAAACACCATATATTTT.

V gene TRBV15 combines with J gene TRBJ2-5; 8 bases fit TRBD2. With V trimmed by 4 bases and J by 3 bases, 10 bases remained unmatched. Germline V gene data show CDR1 as LNHNV and CDR2 as YYDKDF (reference sequence). The CDR3 consists of 16 residues. Here the CDR3 reads CATSTGIAGHKETQYF. CDR3 coding DNA: TGTGCCACCAGCACGGGAATAGCGGGGCACAAAGAGACCCAGTACTTC.

This rearrangement joins TRBV19 to TRBJ2-3, with a weak D call TRBD1 (6 bases). In germline, CDR1 is LNHDA, CDR2 SQIVND (reference sequence). The CDR3 consists of 16 residues. V was shortened by 0 bases and J by 3 bases, with 13 bases between the two germline ends. The CDR3 protein is CASSIDQGRATDTQYF. In DNA, the CDR3 is TGTGCCAGTAGTATAGACCAGGGGCGGGCTACAGATACGCAGTATTTT.

A word on this clone: This same CDR3 is encoded by further DNA sequences in the sample. J is TRBJ1-3 and V is TRBV7-2; D is perhaps TRBD1 (5 bases). The CDR3 totals 14 residues. Trimming shortened V by 3 bases and J by 4 bases, and 10 bases separated the two germline ends. From germline, CDR1 is SGHTA and CDR2 FQGNSA. As DNA, the CDR3 is TGTGCCAGCAGCTTGGGGGGACCGGGAAACACCATATATTTT. Encoded protein: CASSLGGPGNTIYF.